Below, one T cell receptor (beta chain) is given with its context. Its antigen is not known. This entry comes from a study of PD-1 blockade in classical Hodgkin lymphoma. Whole-study findings and limits: A significant rise in TCR diversity by C4D1 was seen for CD4+ but not CD8+ cells. Reports described newly diagnosed patients as having lower baseline TCR diversity than healthy donors.

Repertoires were generated with immunoSEQ multiplex PCR, while TCRdb's copy carries only in-frame clones and drops some. The profile covers approximately 25,000 clones, with more than 60% appearing a single time and about 8.6% taken by the ten largest. This CDR3 is built from 14 residues. V lost 0 bases to trimming and J lost 5 bases, with 8 bases between them. Germline assignment: CDR1 KGHSH and CDR2 LQKENI. Every one of the patients relapsed after autologous stem cell transplantation (brentuximab vedotin exposure was variable). The rearrangement links TRBV18 to TRBJ2-1; D ambiguous. This sample comprised peripheral blood mononuclear cells (PBMCs), obtained before the second cycle of nivolumab. The sequence was collected from a human donor with classical Hodgkin lymphoma. The CDR3 DNA reads as TGTGCCAGCTCACCACCGTCGCTCCACAATGAGCAGTTCTTC. Translated, it gives CASSPPSLHNEQFF. Filled out from reference TRBV18 and TRBJ2-1, the complete variable domain reads NAGVMQNPRHLVRRRGQEARLRCSPMKGHSHVYWYRQLPEEGLKFMVYLQKENIIDESGMPKERFSAEFPKEGPSILRIQQVVRGDSAAYFCASSPPSLHNEQFFGPGTRLTVL.